One and the same sample provided the 6 T cell receptor beta chains below, sequenced in a study of T cells after somatic rescue of genetic block. Assay: immunoSEQ multiplex PCR; the TCRdb copy retains only in-frame clones and omits some. The table shows 13,000 to 15,000 clones, with around 68% occurring only once. The sequenced sample was peripheral blood mononuclear cells (PBMCs). The receptors shown here come from a young man.

J is TRBJ2-7 and V is TRBV7-9; D remains ambiguous. Trimming took off 1 base at V and 0 bases at J, with 10 bases between the two ends. CDR3 length: 15 residues. Germline loops: CDR1 SEHNR, CDR2 FQNEAQ (reference sequence). CDR3 in DNA: TGTGCCAGCAGCTTAGAATACAGTCCCTCCTACGAGCAGTACTTC. This gives the protein CASSLEYSPSYEQYF.

This chain joins TRBV10-3 and TRBJ2-3; 8 bases map to TRBD2. The germline V gene encodes CDR1 ENHRY and CDR2 SYGVKD. The CDR3 totals 18 residues. Losses at the gene ends were 3 bases for V and 0 bases for J; bases not matched to a gene: 11. The CDR3 DNA follows: TGTGCCATCAGTGACCCCCTGGGACTAGTTCCTAGCACAGATACGCAGTATTTT. This translates into CAISDPLGLVPSTDTQYF.

This rearrangement joins TRBV18 to TRBJ2-3; possible D gene TRBD1, 6 bases. Trimming cost V 6 bases and J 2 bases, with 15 bases left between them. Per the germline V gene, CDR1 is KGHSH and CDR2 is LQKENI. The CDR3 is made up of 15 amino acids. CDR3 coding DNA: TGTGCCAGCTCTCCGCAGGGGCCCCCCACAGATACGCAGTATTTT. Its translation is CASSPQGPPTDTQYF.

J is TRBJ2-2 and V is TRBV25-1; perhaps D is TRBD1 or TRBD2 (5 bases each). The germline V gene encodes CDR1 MGHDK and CDR2 SYGVNS. Trimming shortened V by 4 bases and J by 3 bases, and 15 bases separated the two germline ends. The CDR3 is 16 residues long. Here the CDR3 DNA reads TGTGCCAGCAGTGGTATCCGGGACGGCTACACCGGGGAGCTGTTTTTT. Amino acids: CASSGIRDGYTGELFF.

The chain employs TRBV19 and TRBJ1-2; 7 bases fit TRBD1. In germline, CDR1 is LNHDA, CDR2 SQIVND (reference sequence). This CDR3 has 13 amino acids. V trimming: 4 bases; J trimming: 4 bases; junction bases outside the gene matches: 3. CDR3 in DNA: TGTGCCAGTAGTAACAGGGGTAGCTATGGCTACACCTTC. It yields the protein CASSNRGSYGYTF.

The chain recombines TRBV28 with TRBJ1-2; a weak D match, TRBD1 (6 bases). Looked up from germline, CDR1 is MDHEN and CDR2 is SYDVKM. CDR3 length: 14 residues. V shed 7 bases and J shed 4 bases, with 16 bases lying between them. The CDR3 region is CASNRIGGVYGYTF. The CDR3 bases are TGTGCCAGCAATAGGATCGGGGGCGTCTATGGCTACACCTTC.